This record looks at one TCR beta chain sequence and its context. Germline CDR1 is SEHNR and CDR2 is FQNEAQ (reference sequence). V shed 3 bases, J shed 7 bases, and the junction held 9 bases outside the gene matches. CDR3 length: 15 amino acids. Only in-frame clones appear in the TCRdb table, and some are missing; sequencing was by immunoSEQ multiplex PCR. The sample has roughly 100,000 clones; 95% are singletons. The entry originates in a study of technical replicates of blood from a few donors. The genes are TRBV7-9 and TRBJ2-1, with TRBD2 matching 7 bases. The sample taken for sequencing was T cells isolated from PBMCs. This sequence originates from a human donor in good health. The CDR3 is CASSLPRTSSNEQFF. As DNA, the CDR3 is TGTGCCAGCAGCTTGCCTCGGACTAGTTCGAATGAGCAGTTCTTC.